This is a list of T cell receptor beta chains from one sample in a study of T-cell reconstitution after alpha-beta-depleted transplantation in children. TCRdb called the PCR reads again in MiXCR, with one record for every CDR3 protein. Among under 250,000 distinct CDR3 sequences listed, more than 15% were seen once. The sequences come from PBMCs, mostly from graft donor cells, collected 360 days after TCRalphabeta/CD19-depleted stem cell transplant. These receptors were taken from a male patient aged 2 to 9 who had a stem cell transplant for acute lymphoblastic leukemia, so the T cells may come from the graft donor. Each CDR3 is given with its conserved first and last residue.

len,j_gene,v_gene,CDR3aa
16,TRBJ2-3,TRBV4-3,CASSALAGGLTDTQYF
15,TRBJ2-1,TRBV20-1,CSASGLAGGFSEQFF
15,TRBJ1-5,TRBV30,CAWSGGQGVNQPQHF
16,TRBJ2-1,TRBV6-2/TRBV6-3,CASSYVPGAVYNEQFF
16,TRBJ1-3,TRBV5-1,CASSLGGTLSGNTIYF
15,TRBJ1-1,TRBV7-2,CASSFLREFGTEAFF
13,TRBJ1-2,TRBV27,CASSSDDRYGYTF
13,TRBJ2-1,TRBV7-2,CASRNRDLNEQFF
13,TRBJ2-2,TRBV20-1,CSGTSGGAGELFF
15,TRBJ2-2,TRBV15,CATSMESTNTGELFF
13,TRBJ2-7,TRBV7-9,CASDWGIMGEQYF
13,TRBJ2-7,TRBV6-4,CARRWTGTYEQYF
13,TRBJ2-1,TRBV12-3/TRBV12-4,CASSSGLANEQFF
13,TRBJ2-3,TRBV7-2,CASSGTSGDTQYF
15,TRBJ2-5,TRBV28,CASSFRGVVGETQYF
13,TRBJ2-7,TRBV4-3,CASSSTGTYEQYF
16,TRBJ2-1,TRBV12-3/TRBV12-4,CASRYRTSGSYNEQFF
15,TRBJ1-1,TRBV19,CASSIDLAVNTEAFF
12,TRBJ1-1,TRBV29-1,CSAGHSGTEAFF
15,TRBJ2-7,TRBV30,CAWSTGLAGVYEQYF
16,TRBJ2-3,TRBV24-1,CATSDGDDSYTDTQYF
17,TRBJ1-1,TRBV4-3,CASSQDLVALLNTEAFF
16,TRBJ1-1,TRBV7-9,CASSLGSVLLSTRAFF
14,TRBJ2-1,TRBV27,CASSLWSRAEEQFF
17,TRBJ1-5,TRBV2,CASSYMGQGLGNQPQHF
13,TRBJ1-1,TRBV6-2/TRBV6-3,CASSYAANTEAFF
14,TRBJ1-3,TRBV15,CATSRDSLGDTIYF
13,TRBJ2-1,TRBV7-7,CASSFGEGDEQFF
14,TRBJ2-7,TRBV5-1,CASSPGTESGEQYF
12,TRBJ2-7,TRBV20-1,CSAMASSHEQYF
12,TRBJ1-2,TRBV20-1,CSALDRSHGYTF
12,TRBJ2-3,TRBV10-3,CAISAVTDTQYF
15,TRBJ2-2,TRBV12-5,CASGLGPGNTGELFF
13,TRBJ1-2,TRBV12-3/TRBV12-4,CASSFTATYGYTF
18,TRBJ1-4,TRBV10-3,CAISESKGQGATNEKLFF
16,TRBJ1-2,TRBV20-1,CCAREDAWGANYGYTF
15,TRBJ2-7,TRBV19,CASSPVGQGMYEQYF
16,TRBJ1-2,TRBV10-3,CAISEPPGQVNYGYTF
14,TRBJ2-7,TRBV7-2,CASSRQRQSYEQYF
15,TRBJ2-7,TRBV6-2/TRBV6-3,CASSYARGPAHEQYF
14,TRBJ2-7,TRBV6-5,CASSYLISPGEQYF
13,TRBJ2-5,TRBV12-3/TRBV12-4,CASSFPAAGAQYF
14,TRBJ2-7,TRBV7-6,CASSPVPDTYEQYF
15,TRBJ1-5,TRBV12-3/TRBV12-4,CASSFQGTGNQPQHF
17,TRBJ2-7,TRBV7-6,CASSPNQDRFKTYEQYF
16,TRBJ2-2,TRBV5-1,CASSSTILWGAGELFF
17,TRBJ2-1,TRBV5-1,CASSLVPPSDRYNEQFF
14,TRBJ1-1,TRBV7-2,CASSPDRAIPEAFF
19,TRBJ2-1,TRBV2,CASRRYGLAARERNNEQFF
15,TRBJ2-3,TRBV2,CASSFRGRIPDTQYF
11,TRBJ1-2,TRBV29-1,CSVDDSYGYTF
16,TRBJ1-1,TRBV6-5,CASSYKTGELSTEAFF
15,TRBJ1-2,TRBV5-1,CASSLSGAINYGYTF
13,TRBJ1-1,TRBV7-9,CASSIRRNTEAFF
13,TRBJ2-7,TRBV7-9,CASSFKGSSEQYF